Below, 4 T cell receptor beta chains from the same sample are listed, as sequenced in a study of T cell changes during pregnancy in multiple sclerosis. Sequencing was performed with immunoSEQ multiplex PCR; in TCRdb, only in-frame clones are kept and a portion is missing. The data show approximately 32,000 clones, roughly nine tenths seen once. The source material was CD8+ T cells from peripheral blood mononuclear cells, sampled in the second trimester of pregnancy. The receptors here all came from a female donor with multiple sclerosis, enrolled in a pregnancy study.

V gene TRBV27 combines with J gene TRBJ1-6, with a weak D call TRBD1 (6 bases). CDR3 length: 15 residues. V shed 6 bases and J shed 5 bases, with 14 bases lying between them. Germline CDR1 reads MNHEY; CDR2 reads SMNVEV (reference sequence). CDR3 sequence reads: CASSWGGANNSPLHF. As DNA, the CDR3 is TGTGCCAGCAGCTGGGGGGGGGCTAATAATTCACCCCTCCACTTT.

This chain connects TRBV28 to TRBJ2-3, with 8 bases aligning to TRBD2. Germline loops: CDR1 MDHEN, CDR2 SYDVKM. The CDR3 runs 17 residues. The J segment lost 3 bases and the V segment lost 5 bases, leaving 13 bases of the junction unmatched. The CDR3 DNA reads TGTGCCAGCAGTGATACTCAGGGAGCGGGAGTAACAGATACGCAGTATTTT. Translating gives CASSDTQGAGVTDTQYF.

The chain couples TRBV10-2 to TRBJ2-1; D might be TRBD1 (5 bases). The CDR3 loop spans 17 amino acids. V lost 3 bases, J lost 3 bases, and 18 bases lay in between. Per the germline V gene, CDR1 is WSHSY and CDR2 is SAAADI. CDR3 sequence reads: CASSDPLPRGYYNEQFF. DNA of the CDR3: TGCGCCAGCAGTGACCCACTTCCAAGGGGTTACTACAATGAGCAGTTCTTC.

The chain has TRBV27 and TRBJ2-5; a possible D gene is TRBD1 (5 bases). Trimming left V 8 bases short and J 5 bases short, with 18 bases between. CDR3 size: 14 residues. Looked up from germline, CDR1 is MNHEY and CDR2 is SMNVEV (reference sequence). The CDR3: CASYRTGVRETQYF. The CDR3 nucleotides read TGTGCCAGCTACCGAACAGGAGTTAGGGAGACCCAGTACTTC.